This TCR beta chain was obtained from a study of cytotoxic CD8 clonotypes in ibrutinib-treated CLL (dated by TCRdb to about 2021). Looking at the study overall: In this cohort, some 14 patients were treatment-naive and approximately 10 were relapsed/refractory, while about 17 had unmutated IGHV. Response samples were taken after a median of 12 months on treatment, ranging from about 6 to 36 months. Responses were partial in around 24 patients and complete in 2; after median approximately 5.5 years follow-up, around 14 stayed in remission and 12 progressed. Cryopreserved peripheral blood mononuclear cells were collected before treatment, at response, and at either disease progression or sustained remission. Of the approximately 86 people in the trial, approximately 26 had longitudinal samples available. On average, each sample had roughly 250,000 productive templates and more than 85,000 productive rearrangements. Patients were still on ibrutinib when every remission and progressive disease sample was collected. Study-wide findings and limitations: Public clonotypes were found to be uncommon and were observed to contract or remain stable during treatment; the increase in clonality was shown to reflect expansion of private clonotypes at ibrutinib response. Baseline clonality exceeded that of age-matched healthy donors and correlated strongly with circulating CD8+ T-cell counts. At ibrutinib response clonality went up, during sustained remission it held steady, and at progression it dropped back toward baseline. Sampling times were not matched between patients in sustained remission and patients whose disease was progressing, and lymph node repertoires were not examined.

On a MiSeq, deep resolution sequencing aimed for a depth between 1 in 1 million and 1 in 200,000 T cells, with each clonotype covered about 9.9x on average. The immunoSEQ hsTCRB Kit was used to generate TCR beta libraries. Per the original workflow: ImmunoSEQ Data Assistant and ImmunoSEQ Analyzer were used for data analysis, and V, D and J genes were assigned according to IMGT definitions. Clonality, with values ranging from 0 to 1, was calculated as one minus the normalized Shannon entropy of productive rearrangement frequencies. Public clonotype analysis was restricted to overrepresented clonotypes comprising at least 0.05% of each patient's repertoire. About a dozen age-matched healthy donor repertoires from immuneACCESS served as clonality controls. Not all clones reach the TCRdb copy of this immuneACCESS table, which keeps in-frame sequences only. Checked studies attribute under half of the gap to unresolved V genes and leave the rest unexplained. The V and J calls and the clone size are those of that table, but D and trimming were determined from the DNA. This sample comprises 250,000 to 350,000 clones, 70% to 80% of them detected only once. About 5% of the sample is taken by the ten largest.

Deletion took 0 bases off V and 10 bases off J, with a span of 11 bases between the germline ends. Sequences SGDLS (CDR1) and YYNGEE (CDR2) are obtained from the germline V gene. From the cysteine up to the phenylalanine, the CDR3 has a length of 13 residues. Of the read, only the CDR3 DNA is kept; its 39 bases are in frame from base 1. This clone was detected only a few times. The antigen it recognizes is unknown. It has no much larger one-base neighbor in the sample; base qualities were not kept. The sample's time point label, decoded: progressive disease on ibrutinib. For TCR beta library preparation, 1.5 to 2.5 micrograms of genomic DNA were extracted from the cryopreserved PBMCs. High-throughput TCR beta sequencing was performed on longitudinal blood samples from CLL patients receiving ibrutinib monotherapy. Patients were enrolled in a phase 2 open-label single-center ibrutinib monotherapy trial.

In this chain, TRBV9 is recombined with TRBJ1-5, with no confidently assigned D gene. The source material was PBMCs, sampled at disease progression, from a patient treated with ibrutinib. The source of this sequence is a human donor with chronic lymphocytic leukemia. The DNA is TGTGCCAGCAGCGTAGGAGCGGGCAGCCCCCAGCATTTT. It is translated as CASSVGAGSPQHF.